These T cell receptor beta chains were read from a single sample in a study of cytomegalovirus exposure and HLA in healthy donors. The data were produced by immunoSEQ multiplex PCR, yet TCRdb's version contains in-frame clones alone and is incomplete. The sample lists about 130,000 clones, roughly 80% seen once, with 8.1% in the top ten. The source material was PBMCs. These receptors were collected from a woman aged 50 to 65 in good health and CMV-seropositive. Both conserved end residues are part of each CDR3. The D gene is left open where the match is weak. Clone size, where shown, is once, few, many, or a class for clones that have expanded.

J gene	D gene	clone size	V gene	CDR3 DNA	CDR3 protein
TRBJ1-1	NA	once	TRBV2	TGTGCCAGCAGTGAGAGTCCCTACGGGGAAGCTTTCTTT	CASSESPYGEAFF
TRBJ2-1	NA	NA	TRBV14	TGTGCCAGCAGCCAAGGACACATACCTTACAATGAGCAGTTCTTC	CASSQGHIPYNEQFF
TRBJ2-7	NA	once	TRBV5-6	TGTGCCAGCCAACCCGCGGGCGGGGGCCCCTCCTACGAGCAGTACTTC	CASQPAGGGPSYEQYF
TRBJ1-5	NA	NA	TRBV27	TGTGCCAGCAGTTCACTCCCCCGCAGGGCCAATCAGCCCCAGCATTTT	CASSSLPRRANQPQHF
TRBJ1-2	NA	NA	TRBV19	TGTGCCAGTAGACCCTTGACAGGTCGGCCTGGCTACACCTTC	CASRPLTGRPGYTF
TRBJ2-1	TRBD1	NA	TRBV10-3	TGTGCCATCAGCCTGGACAGGCAAGCCTACAATGAGCAGTTCTTC	CAISLDRQAYNEQFF
TRBJ1-2	NA	NA	TRBV6-6	TGTGCCGCCCTTCAAGGAGGGAGAAGCTATGGCTACACCTTC	CAALQGGRSYGYTF
TRBJ1-5	NA	NA	TRBV28	TGTGCCAGCAGTTTGGCAGGGAATATCGTAAATCAGCCCCAGCATTTT	CASSLAGNIVNQPQHF
TRBJ2-1	NA	few	TRBV2	TGTGCCAGCAGTGCAGGCTCCTACAATGAGCAGTTCTTC	CASSAGSYNEQFF
TRBJ2-7	NA	NA	TRBV27	TGTGCCAGCAGTCCCGGGGTTACCTACGAGCAGTACTTC	CASSPGVTYEQYF
TRBJ1-2	NA	NA	TRBV7-2	TGTGCCAGCAGCGTAGGTCCGGACAGACTTCCTGGCTACACCTTC	CASSVGPDRLPGYTF
TRBJ2-1	TRBD2	few	TRBV6-1	TGTGCCAGCAGTGAATTGGTAGCGGGAGGGCCGAGTAATGAGCAGTTCTTC	CASSELVAGGPSNEQFF